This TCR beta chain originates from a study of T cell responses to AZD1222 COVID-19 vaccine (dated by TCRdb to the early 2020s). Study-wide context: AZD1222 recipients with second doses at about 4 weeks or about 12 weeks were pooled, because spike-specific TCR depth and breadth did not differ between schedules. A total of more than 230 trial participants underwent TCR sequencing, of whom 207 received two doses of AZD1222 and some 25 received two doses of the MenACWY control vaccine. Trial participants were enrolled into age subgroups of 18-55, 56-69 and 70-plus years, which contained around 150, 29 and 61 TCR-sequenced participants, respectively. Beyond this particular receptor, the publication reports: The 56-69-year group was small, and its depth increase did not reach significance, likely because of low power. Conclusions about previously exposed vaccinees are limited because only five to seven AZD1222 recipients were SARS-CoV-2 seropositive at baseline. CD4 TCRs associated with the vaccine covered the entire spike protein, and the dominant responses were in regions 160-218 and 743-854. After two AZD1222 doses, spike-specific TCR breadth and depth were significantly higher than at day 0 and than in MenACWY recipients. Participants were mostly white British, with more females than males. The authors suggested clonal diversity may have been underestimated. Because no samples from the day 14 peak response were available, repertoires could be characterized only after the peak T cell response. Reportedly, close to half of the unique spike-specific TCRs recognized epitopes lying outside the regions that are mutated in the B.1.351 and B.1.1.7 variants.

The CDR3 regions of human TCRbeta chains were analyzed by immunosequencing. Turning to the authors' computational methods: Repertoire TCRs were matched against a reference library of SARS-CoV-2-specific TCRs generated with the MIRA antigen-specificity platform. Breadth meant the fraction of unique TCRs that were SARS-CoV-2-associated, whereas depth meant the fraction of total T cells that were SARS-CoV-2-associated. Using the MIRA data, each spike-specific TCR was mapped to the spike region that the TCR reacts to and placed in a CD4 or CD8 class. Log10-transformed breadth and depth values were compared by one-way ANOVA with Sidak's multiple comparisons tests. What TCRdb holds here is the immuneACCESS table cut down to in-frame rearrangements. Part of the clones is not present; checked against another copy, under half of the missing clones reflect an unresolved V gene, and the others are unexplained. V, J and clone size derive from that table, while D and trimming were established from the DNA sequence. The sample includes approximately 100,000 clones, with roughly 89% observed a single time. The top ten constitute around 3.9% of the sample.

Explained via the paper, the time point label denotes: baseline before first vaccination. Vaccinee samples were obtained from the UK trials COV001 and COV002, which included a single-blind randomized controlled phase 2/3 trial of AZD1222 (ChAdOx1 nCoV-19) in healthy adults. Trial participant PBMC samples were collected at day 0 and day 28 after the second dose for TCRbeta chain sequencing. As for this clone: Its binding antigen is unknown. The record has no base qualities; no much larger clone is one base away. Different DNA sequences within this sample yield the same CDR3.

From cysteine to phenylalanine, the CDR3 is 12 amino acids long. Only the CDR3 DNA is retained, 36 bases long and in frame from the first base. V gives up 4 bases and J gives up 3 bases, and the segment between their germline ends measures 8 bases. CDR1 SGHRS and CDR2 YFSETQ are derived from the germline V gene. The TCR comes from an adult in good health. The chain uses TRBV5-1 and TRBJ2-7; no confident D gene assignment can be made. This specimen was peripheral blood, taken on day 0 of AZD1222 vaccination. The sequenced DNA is TGCGCCAGCAGCCTCGGTGGCTACGAGCAGTACTTC. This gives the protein CASSLGGYEQYF.